The 22 T cell receptor beta chains presented below share a single source sample, sequenced in a study of blood T cell repertoires in COVID-19. Sequenced by immunoSEQ multiplex PCR; TCRdb stores in-frame clones only, minus some. Counted here are 180,000 or so clones, more than 75% occurring once; the ten biggest clones make up nearly 2.5%. The sequenced material came from peripheral blood. These receptors originate from a man aged 35 to 55 with active or convalescent COVID-19.

CDR3 region: CASSERAGQGNEKLFF. CDR3 bases: TGTGCCAGCAGTGAACGAGCGGGACAGGGGAATGAAAAACTGTTTTTT. This chain uses TRBV6-1 with TRBJ1-4, with 10 nucleotides matching TRBD1. With V trimmed by 2 bases and J by 5 bases, 5 bases remained unmatched. The CDR3 covers 16 residues. Germline assignment: CDR1 MNHNS and CDR2 SASEGT.

CDR3 in amino acids: CASSTMGGLNNYGYTF. The CDR3 bases are TGTGCCAGCAGTACTATGGGGGGACTCAATAACTATGGCTACACCTTC. This chain joins TRBV28 and TRBJ1-2, with a possible D match to TRBD1 (5 bases). The CDR3 contains 16 residues. Germline CDR1 reads MDHEN; CDR2 reads SYDVKM. V was cut by 5 bases and J by 1 base, with 17 bases left in between.

The count of this clone is one. CDR3 loop: CAWRSSGLKETQYF. In DNA, the CDR3 is TGTGCCTGGAGATCGTCGGGATTGAAAGAGACCCAGTACTTC. The genes are TRBV30 and TRBJ2-5; the D gene is possibly TRBD2 (5 bases). CDR3 length: 14 residues. The V and J ends lost 3 bases and 3 bases respectively, with 14 bases between them. CDR1 and CDR2 from the germline V gene are GTSNPN and SVGIG (reference sequence).

This chain uses TRBV18 with TRBJ1-5; 8 bases match TRBD1. The CDR3 length is 14 residues. The V segment lost 8 bases and the J segment 3 bases; nucleotides outside the gene matches: 6. Per germline, CDR1 KGHSH and CDR2 LQKENI. CDR3 sequence (DNA): TGTGCCAGCAACAGGGGGGGGGTCAATCAGCCCCAGCATTTT. Protein sequence: CASNRGGVNQPQHF.

The V gene is TRBV15, the J gene TRBJ2-7; D may be TRBD2 (5 bases). V was pared by 4 bases and J by 7 bases, with 20 bases between. From germline, CDR1 is LNHNV and CDR2 YYDKDF (reference sequence). CDR3 size: 15 residues. The CDR3 spells CATSIRRAPVGEQYF. CDR3 sequence (DNA): TGTGCCACCAGCATCCGGCGGGCCCCGGTCGGGGAGCAGTACTTC.

The chain has TRBV7-9 and TRBJ1-2, with 7 bases matching TRBD1. In germline, CDR1 is SEHNR, CDR2 FQNEAQ (reference sequence). The CDR3 extends over 15 amino acids. Trimming cost V 5 bases and J 4 bases; bases outside gene matches: 10. Here the CDR3 DNA reads TGTGCCAGCAGCCCACTGACAGGGCTCGGCTATGGCTACACCTTC. This gives the protein CASSPLTGLGYGYTF.

The J gene is TRBJ1-1, the V gene TRBV7-9, with 8 bases lining up with TRBD1. This CDR3 is built from 13 residues. The germline gives CDR1 SEHNR, CDR2 FQNEAQ (reference sequence). Trimming removed 5 bases from V and 7 bases from J; junction bases left unmatched: 6. The CDR3 loop reads CASSDTGTGEAFF. DNA of the CDR3: TGTGCCAGCAGCGACACCGGGACAGGTGAAGCTTTCTTT.

The rearrangement joins TRBV29-1 to TRBJ1-1, with D maybe TRBD1 (6 bases). The length of the CDR3 is 11 residues. Germline V gene data show CDR1 as SQVTM and CDR2 as ANQGSEA. Trimming cost V 6 bases and J 6 bases, with 11 bases left between them. DNA for the CDR3: TGCAGCGTCAAGGACAGCCCTGAAGCTTTCTTT. This gives the protein CSVKDSPEAFF.

The CDR3 DNA sequence: TGTGCCAGCTCCACAGGGTCTCATCAGCCCCAGCATTTT. Translated, it gives CASSTGSHQPQHF. This sequence joins TRBV18 and TRBJ1-5; a possible D gene is TRBD1 (6 bases). This CDR3 comprises 13 residues. Germline CDR1 and CDR2: KGHSH and LQKENI. V was cut by 6 bases and J by 5 bases, with 11 bases left in between.

In nucleotides, the CDR3 is TGTGCCAGCAGCAGAATAGGGGCTCAGCCCCAGCATTTT. Its protein product is CASSRIGAQPQHF. The chain employs TRBV27 and TRBJ1-5; a weak D match, TRBD1 (5 bases). The V and J ends lost 6 bases and 6 bases respectively, with 12 bases between them. This CDR3 is 13 amino acids long. The germline CDR1 and CDR2 sequences are MNHEY and SMNVEV (reference sequence).

This chain connects TRBV12-3 or TRBV12-4 to TRBJ1-1; 8 bases fit TRBD1. The CDR3 is 13 amino acids. V lost 4 bases and J lost 5; bases outside the gene matches: 3. CDR3 DNA: TGTGCCAGCAGTTACACAGGGGGGACTGAAGCTTTCTTT. Amino acids: CASSYTGGTEAFF.

V usage is TRBV9 and J usage is TRBJ2-1, with D perhaps matching TRBD1 (6 bases). V dropped 2 bases and J dropped 3 bases, with 21 bases sitting between them. CDR1 is SGDLS and CDR2 is YYNGEE in the germline V gene. CDR3 length equals 18 residues. The CDR3 DNA reads as TGTGCCAGCAGCGTTACAGGGTCACGCGAAAGCTTCTACAATGAGCAGTTCTTC. Protein: CASSVTGSRESFYNEQFF. The whole variable domain, filled in from reference TRBV9 and TRBJ2-1, reads DSGVTQTPKHLITATGQRVTLRCSPRSGDLSVYWYQQSLDQGLQFLIQYYNGEERAKGNILERFSAQQFPDLHSELNLSSLELGDSALYFCASSVTGSRESFYNEQFFGPGTRLTVL.

This chain links TRBV7-2 with TRBJ2-7, with TRBD1 matching 7 bases. The germline V gene encodes CDR1 SGHTA and CDR2 FQGNSA. The V gene end was trimmed by 5 bases and the J gene end by 6 bases; junction bases not matched to a gene: 7. The CDR3 contains 13 residues. The CDR3 coding sequence is TGTGCCAGCAGCCAGACAGGGAAAGGCGAGCAGTACTTC. Translating it yields CASSQTGKGEQYF.

The V gene is TRBV30, the J gene TRBJ1-2; 9 positions agree with TRBD1. The V gene's germline CDR1 is GTSNPN and CDR2 SVGIG (reference sequence). There are 15 residues in the CDR3. V lost 2 bases and J lost 2; bases outside the gene matches: 6. CDR3 amino acids: CAWSRGQGINYGYTF. Written as DNA, the CDR3 is TGTGCCTGGAGTCGGGGACAGGGCATAAACTATGGCTACACCTTC.

The CDR3 DNA is TGTGCCAGCAGCTACCTGATTAGCCGCGTGGCCCTTCTGGAGGGCTACACCTTC. Residues: CASSYLISRVALLEGYTF. The chain is built from TRBV12-1 and TRBJ1-2. TRBV12-1 is deemed a pseudogene. This CDR3 region has 18 residues.

The genes are TRBV3-1 (or the pseudogene TRBV3-2) and TRBJ1-5; 10 bases line up with TRBD1. The CDR3 spans 16 residues. Trimming took 3 bases from V and 1 from J; bases not matched to a gene: 3. Germline CDR1 is LGHDT and CDR2 is YNNKEL (reference sequence). The DNA for the CDR3 is TGTGCCAGCAGCCAGGGGACAGGGGCAAGCAATCAGCCCCAGCATTTT. It yields the protein CASSQGTGASNQPQHF.

The chain couples TRBV2 to TRBJ1-5; the D is unclear. The CDR3 has 13 residues. The V end was cut by 6 bases, the J end by 6 bases, with 12 bases between. Germline V gene lookup returns CDR1 SNHLY and CDR2 FYNNEI. The DNA for the CDR3 is TGTGCCAGCAGAGGTTCGGGGTCTCAGCCCCAGCATTTT. This sequence encodes CASRGSGSQPQHF.

Details on this clone: Sequence at one end of the junction differs from germline and may be a read error. The chain combines TRBV7-3 with TRBJ2-1, with a tentative D call TRBD2 (6 bases). Germline V gene sequence: CDR1 SGHTA, CDR2 FQGTGA. There are 15 residues in the CDR3. Here the CDR3 DNA reads TGTGCCAGCAGCATAACTCCGGGGGACGATCATGAGCAGTTCTTC. This encodes CASSITPGDDHEQFF. The whole variable domain, filled in from reference TRBV7-3 and TRBJ2-1, reads GAGVSQTPSNKVTEKGKYVELRCDPISGHTALYWYRQSLGQGPEFLIYFQGTGAADDSGLPNDRFFAVRPEGSVSTLKIQRTERGDSAVYLCASSITPGDDHEQFFGPGTRLTVL.

The chain has TRBV6-5 and TRBJ1-2; D gene uncertain. The germline CDR1 and CDR2 sequences are MNHEY and SVGAGI. The CDR3 sequence is 15 residues long. The V end lost 0 bases, the J end lost 1 base, and 9 bases lay between the germline ends. CDR3 nucleotide sequence: TGTGCCAGCAGTTACTCGAGTCTGAATAACTATGGCTACACCTTC. Protein sequence: CASSYSSLNNYGYTF.

The V call is TRBV11-1, the J call TRBJ2-7; 8 bases are a match to TRBD1. In germline, CDR1 is SGHAT, CDR2 FQDESV (reference sequence). The CDR3 consists of 14 residues. The V segment lost 6 bases and the J segment 1 base; nucleotides outside the gene matches: 5. CDR3 protein: CASSTTGGSYEQYF. In nucleotides, the CDR3 is TGTGCCAGCAGTACAACAGGGGGTTCCTACGAGCAGTACTTC. Full variable domain (remainder filled in from reference TRBV11-1 and TRBJ2-7): EAEVAQSPRYKITEKSQAVAFWCDPISGHATLYWYRQILGQGPELLVQFQDESVVDDSQLPKDRFSAERLKGVDSTLKIQPAELGDSAMYLCASSTTGGSYEQYFGPGTRLTVT.

V and J are TRBV30 and TRBJ1-2; the match to TRBD1 covers 7 bases. Germline lookup yields CDR1 GTSNPN and CDR2 SVGIG (reference sequence). V was pared by 5 bases and J by 1 base, with 1 base of the junction left unmatched. CDR3 size: 12 residues. Here the CDR3 reads CAWQGGNYGYTF. The CDR3 coding sequence is TGTGCCTGGCAGGGGGGTAACTATGGCTACACCTTC.

The rearrangement joins TRBV5-1 to TRBJ1-4; perhaps TRBD1 as D (5 bases). Trimming cost V 2 bases and J 12 bases, with 26 bases left between them. The germline V gene encodes CDR1 SGHRS and CDR2 YFSETQ. This CDR3 comprises 17 residues. The DNA of the CDR3 is TGCGCCAGCAGCTTAGAAGAGCGGGGCTCTCTCTCCGGGGAACTGTTTTTT. This encodes CASSLEERGSLSGELFF.